The source of this T cell receptor (beta chain) is a study of long-term antiretroviral therapy in people with HIV. Unmatched junction bases numbered 10, after V lost 5 bases and J lost 6 bases. The CDR3 is made up of 16 amino acids. Germline CDR1 and CDR2: SGHAT and FQNNGV. An immunoSEQ assay, version v3.0, was performed at survey level. Profiling relied on immunoSEQ multiplex PCR, and the TCRdb table lists in-frame clones only, not all of them. The table includes tens of thousands of clones, approximately 84% detected once. The sequences come from unsorted PBMCs, collected 1.8 years before starting antiretroviral therapy. The V gene is TRBV11-2, the J gene TRBJ2-2; 9 bases are shared with TRBD1. The receptor was derived from a woman aged 25 to 45 with HIV. CDR3 coding DNA: TGTGCCAGCAGCATTTACGGGACAGGGTCTTCCGGGGAGCTGTTTTTT. Translation gives CASSIYGTGSSGELFF. Combining the CDR3 with reference TRBV11-2 and TRBJ2-2 gives the whole variable domain EAGVAQSPRYKIIEKRQSVAFWCNPISGHATLYWYQQILGQGPKLLIQFQNNGVVDDSQLPKDRFSAERLKGVDSTLKIQPAKLEDSAVYLCASSIYGTGSSGELFFGEGSRLTVL.